The 27 T cell receptor beta chains presented below share a single source sample, sequenced in a study of T cell responses to AZD1222 COVID-19 vaccine. TCRdb's copy holds only in-frame clones and misses some; the assay was immunoSEQ multiplex PCR. The profile shows 80,000 to 90,000 clones, about 89% of them singletons. Here the sequenced sample was peripheral blood, taken 28 days after the second AZD1222 dose. These receptors came from an adult who received the AZD1222 COVID-19 vaccine.

This chain joins TRBV6-5 and TRBJ1-2, with D unresolved. The V gene lost 5 bases and the J gene lost 4 bases, with 11 bases spanning the gap. The germline gives CDR1 MNHEY, CDR2 SVGAGI. The CDR3 contains 13 residues. The chain's CDR3 is CASSRDASYGYTF. CDR3 bases: TGTGCCAGCAGTCGAGACGCTTCCTATGGCTACACCTTC.

The count of this clone is one. The CDR3 DNA follows: TGTGCCACCAGCAGAGATGAACAGGGGAGAGAAAAACTGTTTTTT. Protein sequence: CATSRDEQGREKLFF. The chain uses TRBV15 and TRBJ1-4; 7 bases are a match to TRBD1. This CDR3 is 15 amino acids long. Germline trimming cut 0 bases from V and 8 bases from J; bases unmatched to any gene: 6. Germline assignment: CDR1 LNHNV and CDR2 YYDKDF (reference sequence).

The chain recombines TRBV5-4 with TRBJ2-1, with D perhaps matching TRBD1 (6 bases). V shed 4 bases and J shed 2 bases, with 10 bases lying between them. The CDR3 consists of 14 residues. Germline-derived CDR1 and CDR2 are SGHNT and YYREEE (reference sequence). The CDR3 sequence: CASSNDRPYNEQFF. The CDR3 nucleotides read TGTGCCAGCAGCAACGACAGGCCCTACAATGAGCAGTTCTTC.

J is TRBJ1-6 and V is TRBV18, with 12 bases that match TRBD1. The J segment lost 6 bases and the V segment lost 4 bases, leaving 10 bases of the junction unmatched. Germline loops: CDR1 KGHSH, CDR2 LQKENI. CDR3 length: 18 amino acids. CDR3 in amino acids: CASSRTTGQGASNSPLHF. DNA for the CDR3: TGTGCCAGCTCACGGACCACGGGACAGGGGGCGAGTAATTCACCCCTCCACTTT.

The rearrangement joins TRBV16 to TRBJ1-1, with D possibly being TRBD1 (5 bases). V was clipped by 4 bases and J by 1 base, with 13 bases between them. CDR3 size: 15 residues. Germline CDR1 and CDR2: KGHSY and FQNENV. The CDR3, as DNA: TGTGCCAGCAGCCGAAATCCTACAGGGAACACTGAAGCTTTCTTT. It translates to CASSRNPTGNTEAFF.

J is TRBJ1-4 and V is TRBV5-1; TRBD1 might be the D (6 bases). This CDR3 has 15 amino acids. V was pared by 2 bases and J by 10 bases, with 18 bases between. The germline CDR1 and CDR2 sequences are SGHRS and YFSETQ. Written as DNA, the CDR3 is TGCGCCAGCAGCTTAGGACAGACGAACGGGGGAAAACTGTTTTTT. Translated, it gives CASSLGQTNGGKLFF. Full variable domain (missing parts from reference TRBV5-1 and TRBJ1-4): KAGVTQTPRYLIKTRGQQVTLSCSPISGHRSVSWYQQTPGQGLQFLFEYFSETQRNKGNFPGRFSGRQFSNSRSEMNVSTLELGDSALYLCASSLGQTNGGKLFFGSGTQLSVL.

J is TRBJ1-5 and V is TRBV6-5, with a weak D call TRBD1 (6 bases). Trimming stripped 6 bases from V and 3 bases from J, with 9 bases between. The CDR3 has 13 residues. Germline assignment: CDR1 MNHEY and CDR2 SVGAGI. The CDR3 spells CASRGHLNQPQHF. In DNA, the CDR3 is TGTGCCAGCAGGGGACACCTCAATCAGCCCCAGCATTTT.

V usage is TRBV2 and J usage is TRBJ1-2, with 9 bases identical to TRBD1. The CDR3 has 13 residues. The ends lost 4 bases at V and 12 bases at J; junction bases unmatched: 9. Germline CDR1 is SNHLY and CDR2 is FYNNEI. Here the CDR3 DNA reads TGTGCCAGCAGTGGGGACAGGGTATATGGTGACACCTTC. It translates to CASSGDRVYGDTF.

The chain joins TRBV7-7 to TRBJ1-4, with a weak D call TRBD1 (5 bases). V was trimmed by 1 base and J by 2 bases, leaving 8 bases between them. This CDR3 comprises 15 residues. CDR1 is SSHAT, CDR2 FNYEAQ, per germline (reference sequence). CDR3 DNA: TGTGCCAGCAGCTTAGGATCAGGGACTAATGAAAAACTGTTTTTT. The encoded protein is CASSLGSGTNEKLFF.

This clone was detected a few times. The rearrangement links TRBV2 to TRBJ2-2; unclear D gene. V shed 5 bases and J shed 3 bases, with 10 bases lying between them. The germline V gene encodes CDR1 SNHLY and CDR2 FYNNEI. CDR3 size: 14 residues. CDR3 nucleotides: TGTGCCAGCAGTACAACGCGTTACACCGGGGAGCTGTTTTTT. Translated: CASSTTRYTGELFF.

J is TRBJ1-4 and V is TRBV2, with D tentatively TRBD1 (5 bases). V lost 3 bases, J lost 7 bases, and 15 bases lay in between. This CDR3 has 15 amino acids. The V gene's germline CDR1 is SNHLY and CDR2 FYNNEI. The CDR3 nucleotides read TGTGCCAGCAGTGACCTAGGGACGGCGGGTGAAAAACTGTTTTTT. Translation gives CASSDLGTAGEKLFF.

V gene TRBV5-5 combines with J gene TRBJ1-3, with D perhaps matching TRBD1 (5 bases). The V gene's germline CDR1 is SGHKS and CDR2 YYEKEE (reference sequence). The length of the CDR3 is 19 residues. The V and J ends lost 4 bases and 0 bases respectively, with 23 bases between them. CDR3: CASSERTRLRASSGNTIYF. The CDR3 nucleotides are TGTGCCAGCAGCGAGAGGACACGTTTGAGGGCTAGCTCTGGAAACACCATATATTTT. Filled out from reference TRBV5-5 and TRBJ1-3, the complete variable domain reads DAGVTQSPTHLIKTRGQQVTLRCSPISGHKSVSWYQQVLGQGPQFIFQYYEKEERGRGNFPDRFSARQFPNYSSELNVNALLLGDSALYLCASSERTRLRASSGNTIYFGEGSWLTVV.

V gene TRBV3-1 (or the pseudogene TRBV3-2) combines with J gene TRBJ1-1; D ambiguous. The CDR3 extends over 13 amino acids. V was cut by 0 bases and J by 10 bases, with 12 bases left in between. In germline, CDR1 is LGHDT, CDR2 YNNKEL (reference sequence). Written as DNA, the CDR3 is TGTGCCAGCAGCCAAGATCAAGTATTCGGAGCTTTCTTT. This gives the protein CASSQDQVFGAFF.

This clone was recorded only once. This chain links TRBV5-6 with TRBJ1-4, with 11 positions matching TRBD1. After removal of 5 bases from V and 5 bases from J, the junction contained 8 bases not matched to a gene. There are 16 residues in the CDR3. Germline V gene data show CDR1 as SGHDT and CDR2 as YYEEEE. The CDR3 DNA follows: TGTGCCAGCAGACGGACAGGGGGCGCGTTCAATGAAAAACTGTTTTTT. The encoded protein is CASRRTGGAFNEKLFF.

V is TRBV11-2 and J is TRBJ2-3; either TRBD1 or TRBD2 may fit D (6 bases each). Germline CDR1 reads SGHAT; CDR2 reads FQNNGV. V was pared by 4 bases and J by 3 bases, with 20 bases between. The CDR3 loop spans 17 amino acids. In DNA form, the CDR3 reads TGTGCCAGCAGCTGGGGGGCGGGGCCGCTAGCTACAGATACGCAGTATTTT. Translation: CASSWGAGPLATDTQYF.

The chain couples TRBV7-2 to TRBJ2-5; D unclear. V lost 5 bases and J 2 bases, leaving 12 bases between the germline ends. This CDR3 spans 14 amino acids. Looked up from germline, CDR1 is SGHTA and CDR2 is FQGNSA. The CDR3 nucleotides are TGTGCCAGCAGCCAACCGAGCGTACAAGAGACCCAGTACTTC. It encodes CASSQPSVQETQYF.

This rearrangement joins TRBV19 to TRBJ1-2; 7 bases agree with TRBD1. The V gene's germline CDR1 is LNHDA and CDR2 SQIVND (reference sequence). This CDR3 contains 16 residues. V lost 4 bases to trimming and J lost 0 bases; unmatched junction nucleotides: 8. CDR3 sequence: CASSTPRQGTNYGYTF. The CDR3, as DNA: TGTGCCAGTAGTACCCCGCGACAGGGAACTAACTATGGCTACACCTTC.

CDR3 protein: CASSSQTGMNTEAFF. CDR3 coding DNA: TGTGCCAGCAGCTCCCAGACAGGGATGAACACTGAAGCTTTCTTT. V is TRBV7-2 and J is TRBJ1-1; 7 bases agree with TRBD1. CDR3 length equals 15 residues. V dropped 4 bases and J dropped 0; count of bases not matched to a gene: 5. CDR1 is SGHTA and CDR2 is FQGNSA in the germline V gene.

The CDR3: CASSEPGQVETQYF. In DNA, the CDR3 is TGCGCCAGCAGCGAACCGGGACAGGTGGAGACCCAGTACTTC. This chain joins TRBV5-1 and TRBJ2-5; 8 bases are shared with TRBD1. The CDR3 has 14 residues. Trimming at V came to 4 bases and at J to 5 bases, leaving 7 bases not matched to a gene. Germline V gene sequence: CDR1 SGHRS, CDR2 YFSETQ.

The chain combines TRBV9 with TRBJ1-2, with 9 positions matching TRBD1. V trimming: 4 bases; J trimming: 8 bases; junction bases outside the gene matches: 6. Germline V gives CDR1 SGDLS, CDR2 YYNGEE. This CDR3 spans 13 amino acids. For the CDR3, the DNA is TGTGCCAGCAGCCCCTGGACAGGGGACGGCTACACCTTC. This gives the protein CASSPWTGDGYTF.

This clone was seen more than once but under ten times. This chain joins TRBV30 and TRBJ1-4; D gene ambiguous. V was shortened by 3 bases and J by 10 bases, with 12 bases between the two germline ends. CDR1 is GTSNPN and CDR2 is SVGIG in the germline V gene (reference sequence). The length of the CDR3 is 12 residues. The CDR3 DNA reads as TGTGCCTGGAGCCCCTTCCAAGGAAAACTGTTTTTT. Translation: CAWSPFQGKLFF.

This rearrangement joins TRBV11-2 to TRBJ1-4; no definite D call. With 2 bases removed from V and 6 bases from J, the gap between germline ends came to 10 bases. CDR1 and CDR2 (germline): SGHAT, FQNNGV. The CDR3 has 14 residues. The CDR3 reads CASSLTMVDEKLFF. Written as DNA, the CDR3 is TGTGCCAGCAGCTTAACCATGGTCGATGAAAAACTGTTTTTT.

This clone was detected once. This chain links TRBV19 with TRBJ1-3, with D unresolved. The germline V gene encodes CDR1 LNHDA and CDR2 SQIVND (reference sequence). This CDR3 is built from 15 residues. With 9 bases removed from V and 4 bases from J, the gap between germline ends came to 19 bases. The CDR3 is CASHPIGVQGNTIYF. In nucleotides, the CDR3 is TGTGCCAGCCACCCTATCGGGGTCCAGGGAAACACCATATATTTT.

This chain connects TRBV7-8 to TRBJ2-7; D is undetermined. There are 16 residues in the CDR3. Germline CDR1 reads SGHVS; CDR2 reads FQNEAQ. Trimming took off 1 base at V and 0 bases at J, with 13 bases between the two ends. In DNA, the CDR3 is TGTGCCAGCAGCTTAGAAGGGTTCCGCCCCTCCTACGAGCAGTACTTC. This sequence encodes CASSLEGFRPSYEQYF. The variable domain in full, completed from reference TRBV7-8 and TRBJ2-7, reads GAGVSQSPRYKVAKRGQDVALRCDPISGHVSLFWYQQALGQGPEFLTYFQNEAQLDKSGLPSDRFFAERPEGSVSTLKIQRTQQEDSAVYLCASSLEGFRPSYEQYFGPGTRLTVT.

This chain links TRBV29-1 with TRBJ2-1; a possible D gene is TRBD2 (6 bases). V was clipped by 4 bases and J by 6 bases, with 16 bases between them. The CDR3 consists of 14 residues. Germline CDR1 and CDR2: SQVTM and ANQGSEA. The CDR3 DNA reads TGCAGCGTTGGTAAAACTAGCTTTGGCAATGAGCAGTTCTTC. This gives the protein CSVGKTSFGNEQFF.

The CDR3 region is CASAGSGHGGYTF. The CDR3 coding sequence is TGTGCCAGCGCCGGGTCTGGACACGGTGGCTACACCTTC. The rearrangement uses TRBV27 and TRBJ1-2; a weak D match, TRBD1 (5 bases). Germline V CDR1 and CDR2: MNHEY, SMNVEV (reference sequence). The length of the CDR3 is 13 residues. Trimming left V 8 bases short and J 7 bases short, with 17 bases between.

The gene calls are TRBV5-1 and TRBJ2-4; 7 bases match TRBD1. Germline loops: CDR1 SGHRS, CDR2 YFSETQ. This CDR3 is 17 amino acids long. The J segment lost 0 bases and the V segment lost 5 bases, leaving 11 bases of the junction unmatched. DNA of the CDR3: TGCGCCAGCAGACCCAGGGACAGTGACCTAGCCAAAAACATTCAGTACTTC. It yields the protein CASRPRDSDLAKNIQYF.